This T cell receptor (beta chain) was recorded in a study of T cells in localized non-small cell lung cancer. Study-wide findings and caveats: It was uninvolved adjacent lung that showed the highest T cell clonality, exceeding tumor. Sequencing, confined to only one tumor region, leaves heterogeneity possible. Paired adjacent lung recovered a median roughly 56 of the top 100 tumor clones.

V was pared by 5 bases and J by 6 bases, with 8 bases between. This CDR3 has 11 amino acids. Germline V gives CDR1 MNHEY, CDR2 SVGAGI. Profiled with immunoSEQ multiplex PCR; TCRdb holds only in-frame clones, not every one. The sample has around 96,000 clones, roughly 88% seen once. To note about this clone: The antigen remains undetermined.

This sequence originates from a woman aged 35 to 69 with stage II squamous cell lung carcinoma. The chain uses TRBV6-5 and TRBJ2-7, with TRBD2 as a possible D gene (6 bases). The specimen comprised PBMCs, sampled before any cancer treatment. CDR3 in amino acids: CASSPGGEQYF. In DNA form, the CDR3 reads TGTGCCAGCAGTCCCGGGGGCGAGCAGTACTTC.